Each of the 17 T cell receptor beta chains below was sequenced from the same sample in a study of blood T cell repertoires in COVID-19 (TCRdb year 2020). Library generation was performed with the immunoSEQ multiplex PCR assay. Sourced from immuneACCESS, this table was stored by TCRdb with only in-frame sequences that have V and J called. A share of the clones is absent; for the studies checked, an unresolved V gene accounts for under half, and the remainder has no known explanation. This sample is represented by fewer than 150,000 clones; roughly 71% of them were singletons. Jointly, the top ten make up around 18% of the sample. The sequenced sample was peripheral blood. Receptors originate from a man older than 75 with acute or convalescent COVID-19.

The chain uses TRBV15 and TRBJ1-6; TRBD1 might be the D (5 bases). V was shortened by 0 bases and J by 5 bases, with 8 bases between the two germline ends. CDR3 length: 15 amino acids. Germline V lookup: CDR1 LNHNV, CDR2 YYDKDF (reference sequence). The CDR3 DNA is TGTGCCACCAGCAGAGACAGGGTGGATAATTCACCCCTCCACTTT. Its translation is CATSRDRVDNSPLHF.

This sequence joins TRBV6-5 and TRBJ1-1; 8 bases align to TRBD1. Germline V lookup: CDR1 MNHEY, CDR2 SVGAGI. The V and J ends lost 7 bases and 6 bases, in that order; junction bases with no gene match: 7. CDR3 length: 13 residues. CDR3 in amino acids: CASTKQGVAEAFF. DNA for the CDR3: TGTGCCAGCACTAAACAGGGGGTCGCTGAAGCTTTCTTT.

About this clone: Other DNA sequences from this sample encode an identical CDR3 as well. The chain employs TRBV29-1 and TRBJ2-7, with 8 bases aligning to TRBD1. J lost 0 bases, V lost 8 bases, and 15 bases had no gene match. The germline gives CDR1 SQVTM, CDR2 ANQGSEA. This CDR3 region has 16 residues. This chain's CDR3 is CSPVPGQAGSSYEQYF. CDR3 bases: TGCAGCCCCGTCCCGGGACAGGCGGGAAGCTCCTACGAGCAGTACTTC.

The chain carries TRBV5-1 and TRBJ1-1; possible D gene TRBD1, 5 bases. Germline CDR1 is SGHRS and CDR2 is YFSETQ. The length of the CDR3 is 14 residues. The V gene lost 1 base and the J gene lost 0 bases, with 7 bases spanning the gap. The CDR3 DNA sequence: TGCGCCAGCAGCTTGTGGGGCATGAACACTGAAGCTTTCTTT. This gives the protein CASSLWGMNTEAFF.

The genes are TRBV14 and TRBJ1-6, with 7 nucleotides matching TRBD1. The CDR3 totals 11 residues. Looked up from germline, CDR1 is SGHDN and CDR2 is FVKESK. V dropped 4 bases and J dropped 15; count of bases not matched to a gene: 3. CDR3 in amino acids: CASSRGTVLHF. The CDR3 nucleotides are TGTGCCAGCAGCCGCGGGACAGTCCTCCACTTT.

In its sample, this clone was seen many times. This chain joins TRBV6-5 and TRBJ1-5; no clear D. Trimming cost V 3 bases and J 3 bases, with 9 bases left between them. The CDR3 runs 14 residues. The V gene's germline CDR1 is MNHEY and CDR2 SVGAGI. The CDR3, as DNA: TGTGCCAGCAGTTATGGCAGGAACAATCAGCCCCAGCATTTT. Its protein is CASSYGRNNQPQHF.

The chain joins TRBV6-5 to TRBJ2-2, with 7 bases fitting TRBD1. The CDR3 is 13 amino acids. The V gene end was trimmed by 6 bases and the J gene end by 6 bases; junction bases not matched to a gene: 4. Germline V gives CDR1 MNHEY, CDR2 SVGAGI. For the CDR3, the DNA is TGTGCCAGCAGGACAGGGTGGGCCGGGGAGCTGTTTTTT. This codes for CASRTGWAGELFF.

The chain uses TRBV7-2 and TRBJ1-5, with D perhaps matching TRBD1 (6 bases). V was clipped by 5 bases and J by 9 bases, with 20 bases between them. Germline-derived CDR1 and CDR2 are SGHTA and FQGNSA. The CDR3 sequence is 15 residues long. In DNA, the CDR3 is TGTGCCAGCAGCAGTGGGACATCCTCCCGGGTGCCCCAGCATTTT. It is translated as CASSSGTSSRVPQHF.

The CDR3 coding sequence is TGTGCCAGCAGTGAACGACAGGGGGCGAAAACTGAAGCTTTCTTT. Residues: CASSERQGAKTEAFF. This chain connects TRBV6-1 to TRBJ1-1, with 10 bases that match TRBD1. V shed 2 bases, J shed 5 bases, and the junction held 5 bases outside the gene matches. The germline CDR1 and CDR2 sequences are MNHNS and SASEGT. This CDR3 region has 15 residues.

This sequence joins TRBV5-4 and TRBJ2-3; TRBD2 matches at 11 bases. V lost 5 bases, J lost 0 bases, and 5 bases stayed unmatched. Germline V gene sequence: CDR1 SGHNT, CDR2 YYREEE (reference sequence). The CDR3 extends over 16 amino acids. The chain's CDR3 is CASSISGGASTDTQYF. The CDR3 DNA sequence: TGTGCCAGCAGTATTAGCGGGGGGGCTAGCACAGATACGCAGTATTTT.

This chain connects TRBV7-9 to TRBJ2-2, with 7 bases fitting TRBD1. The CDR3 consists of 15 residues. Germline trimming cut 8 bases from V and 7 bases from J; bases unmatched to any gene: 13. Germline CDR1 is SEHNR and CDR2 is FQNEAQ (reference sequence). The CDR3 DNA sequence: TGTGCCAGCCATTCCGGGACAGCGATTTTCGGGGAGCTGTTTTTT. Translating it yields CASHSGTAIFGELFF.

This clone was seen a few times. This chain uses TRBV7-9 with TRBJ1-2; weak D call: TRBD1 (6 bases). Trimming left V 5 bases short and J 3 bases short, with 19 bases between. The CDR3 loop spans 16 amino acids. Germline V gene lookup returns CDR1 SEHNR and CDR2 FQNEAQ (reference sequence). Written as DNA, the CDR3 is TGTGCCAGCAGCCGGATCATAGAGGCAGGGGACTATGGCTACACCTTC. Its protein is CASSRIIEAGDYGYTF.

This chain links TRBV23-1 with TRBJ2-3; 7 bases map to TRBD1. TRBV23-1 is an ORF, and what it does is uncertain. V lost 3 bases and J lost 4; bases outside the gene matches: 13. This CDR3 contains 17 residues. The CDR3 sequence is CASSHGKDRVVPDTQYF. DNA of the CDR3: TGCGCCAGCAGTCATGGGAAAGACAGGGTTGTCCCAGATACGCAGTATTTT.

This chain links TRBV18 with TRBJ1-1; 9 bases align to TRBD1. This CDR3 comprises 15 residues. Per germline, CDR1 KGHSH and CDR2 LQKENI. The junction had 6 bases not matched to a gene; V was cut back by 3 bases and J by 4 bases. Here the CDR3 reads CASSPGQGIVTEAFF. DNA for the CDR3: TGTGCCAGCTCACCGGGACAGGGAATAGTCACTGAAGCTTTCTTT.

The rearrangement uses TRBV30 and TRBJ2-5; 9 bases map to TRBD2. The junction had 11 bases not matched to a gene; V was cut back by 3 bases and J by 9 bases. The CDR3 consists of 14 residues. The germline CDR1 and CDR2 sequences are GTSNPN and SVGIG (reference sequence). The CDR3 is CAWSPGTSGPAQYF. CDR3 bases: TGTGCCTGGAGCCCAGGTACTAGCGGGCCCGCCCAGTACTTC. The full variable domain, rest sourced from reference TRBV30 and TRBJ2-5, is SQTIHQWPATLVQPVGSPLSLECTVEGTSNPNLYWYRQAAGRGLQLLFYSVGIGQISSEVPQNLSASRPQDRQFILSSKKLLLSDSGFYLCAWSPGTSGPAQYFGPGTRLLVL.

This clone was counted a single time. The chain combines TRBV15 with TRBJ1-2; D remains ambiguous. Germline V gene lookup returns CDR1 LNHNV and CDR2 YYDKDF (reference sequence). The V end was cut by 0 bases, the J end by 13 bases, with 18 bases between. The CDR3 consists of 14 residues. CDR3 region: CATSRDGREVGVTF. DNA for the CDR3: TGTGCCACCAGCAGAGATGGGAGGGAGGTCGGCGTCACCTTC.

V and J are TRBV9 and TRBJ1-1; TRBD1 might be the D (5 bases). The CDR3 extends over 15 amino acids. V was shortened by 4 bases and J by 0 bases, with 13 bases between the two germline ends. In germline, CDR1 is SGDLS, CDR2 YYNGEE. The CDR3 coding sequence is TGTGCCAGCAGCCCCAAGCGGGGCATGAACACTGAAGCTTTCTTT. This gives the protein CASSPKRGMNTEAFF.